Below, 14 T cell receptor beta chains from the same sample are listed, as sequenced in a study of CXCR3-negative and CXCR3-positive naive CD8 T cells. Each TRB cDNA library was prepared by 5' RACE (with UMI labels). TCRdb reprocessed the 5' RACE reads; each CDR3 protein has one entry and no DNA is given. This sample contains some 130,000 distinct CDR3 sequences. The sequenced sample consisted of naive CXCR3- CD8+ T cells from blood. The sample's subset: CD45RO-CCR7+CD27+CD95- naive CD8+ T cells lacking CXCR3 (TNR3-). The origin of the receptors is a human donor in good health. Some clones in this sample may be carry-over from other donors' samples.

The rearrangement links TRBV27 to TRBJ2-1; checking the TCRdb D call of TRBD2 is not possible without DNA. Germline CDR1 and CDR2: MNHEY and SMNVEV (reference sequence). The CDR3 contains 16 residues. CDR3 amino acids: CASRAGLAGGYNEQFF.

The chain employs TRBV20-1 and TRBJ2-5; TCRdb's D gene call, TRBD2, goes unchecked for lack of DNA. This CDR3 has 12 residues. Germline-derived CDR1 and CDR2 are DFQATT and SNEGSKA (reference sequence). CDR3 loop: CSAPQEVETQYF.

V usage is TRBV11-2 and J usage is TRBJ1-5; the TCRdb D gene call, TRBD1, has no DNA to confirm it. The CDR3 contains 13 residues. Germline CDR1 and CDR2: SGHAT and FQNNGV. The CDR3 protein is CASSLTGSGPQHF.

The chain joins TRBV4-3 to TRBJ2-3. The CDR3 is made up of 13 amino acids. Looked up from germline, CDR1 is LGHNA and CDR2 is YSLEER. The CDR3 loop reads CASSQDNGDTQYF.

This chain uses TRBV29-1 with TRBJ2-2. Germline loops: CDR1 SQVTM, CDR2 ANQGSEA. The CDR3 length is 12 residues. CDR3 loop: CSVERPTGELFF.

The chain carries TRBV20-1 and TRBJ2-3; the D call from TCRdb, TRBD2, cannot be confirmed without DNA. Germline loops: CDR1 DFQATT, CDR2 SNEGSKA (reference sequence). There are 18 residues in the CDR3. The chain's CDR3 is CSARANGASGAATDTQYF.

The chain joins TRBV4-1 to TRBJ1-5. The CDR3 spans 15 residues. Germline V gives CDR1 MGHRA, CDR2 YSYEKL. The CDR3 spells CASSLLGRGDQPQHF.

The chain employs TRBV23-1 and TRBJ2-1; TCRdb gives TRBD1 as the D gene, but with no DNA this cannot be confirmed. TRBV23-1 qualifies as an ORF whose function is uncertain. CDR3 size: 18 residues. CDR3 in amino acids: CASSQFKGDVKSYNEQFF.

CDR3 sequence reads: CASPIHLNTEAFF. This sequence joins TRBV5-8 and TRBJ1-1. The CDR3 length is 13 residues. Germline CDR1 reads SGHTS; CDR2 reads YDEGEE.

V usage is TRBV11-2 and J usage is TRBJ2-2; lacking DNA, the TRBD2 call made by TCRdb goes unchecked. Per the germline V gene, CDR1 is SGHAT and CDR2 is FQNNGV. CDR3 length: 14 amino acids. This chain's CDR3 is CASSPRLDPGELFF.

This chain connects TRBV5-5 to TRBJ2-7. Germline-derived CDR1 and CDR2 are SGHKS and YYEKEE (reference sequence). CDR3 length: 13 amino acids. The CDR3 loop is CASSSGHSYEQYF.

The V and J genes are TRBV12-3 or TRBV12-4 and TRBJ1-2; the TCRdb call, TRBD1, lacks DNA for checking. This CDR3 is 13 amino acids long. CDR3 sequence reads: CASSLGRENGYTF.

This rearrangement joins TRBV4-3 to TRBJ2-1; TCRdb picks TRBD2, but there is no DNA to check that call. The CDR3 length is 17 residues. Germline lookup yields CDR1 LGHNA and CDR2 YSLEER. CDR3 loop: CASSQGTGTSGSNEEFF.

The rearrangement uses TRBV20-1 and TRBJ2-5; lacking DNA, the TRBD1 call made by TCRdb goes unchecked. Germline V gene sequence: CDR1 DFQATT, CDR2 SNEGSKA (reference sequence). The CDR3 is 16 residues long. CDR3 loop: CSARDLAGGHQETQYF.